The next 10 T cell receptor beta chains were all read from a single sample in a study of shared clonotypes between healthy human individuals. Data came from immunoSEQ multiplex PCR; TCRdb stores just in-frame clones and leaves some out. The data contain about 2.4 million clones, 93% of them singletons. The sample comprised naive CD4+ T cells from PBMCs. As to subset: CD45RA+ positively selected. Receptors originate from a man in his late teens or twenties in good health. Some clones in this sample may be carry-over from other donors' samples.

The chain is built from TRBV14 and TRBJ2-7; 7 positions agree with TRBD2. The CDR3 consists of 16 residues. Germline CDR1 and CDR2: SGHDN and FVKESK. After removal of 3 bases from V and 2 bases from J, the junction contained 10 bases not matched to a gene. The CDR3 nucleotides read TGTGCCAGCAGCCAGATAAGCCCTAGCGGAACCTACGAGCAGTACTTC. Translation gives CASSQISPSGTYEQYF.

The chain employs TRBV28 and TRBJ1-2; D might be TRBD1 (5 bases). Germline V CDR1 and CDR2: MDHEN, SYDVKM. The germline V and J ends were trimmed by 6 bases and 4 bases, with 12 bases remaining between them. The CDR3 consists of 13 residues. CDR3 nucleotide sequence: TGTGCCAGCAGGAAGGGGTTCGGCTATGGCTACACCTTC. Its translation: CASRKGFGYGYTF.

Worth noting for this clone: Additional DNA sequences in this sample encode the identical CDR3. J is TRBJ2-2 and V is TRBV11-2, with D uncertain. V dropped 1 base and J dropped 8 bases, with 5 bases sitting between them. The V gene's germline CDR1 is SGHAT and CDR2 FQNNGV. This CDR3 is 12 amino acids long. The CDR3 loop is CASSLATGELFF. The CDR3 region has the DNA TGTGCCAGCAGCTTAGCCACAGGGGAGCTGTTTTTT.

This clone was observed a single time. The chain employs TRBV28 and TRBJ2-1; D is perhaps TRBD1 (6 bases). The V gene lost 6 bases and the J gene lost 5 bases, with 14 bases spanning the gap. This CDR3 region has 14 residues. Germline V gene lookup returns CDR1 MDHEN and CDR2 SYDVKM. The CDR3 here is CASRPDRFHNEQFF. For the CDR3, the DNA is TGTGCCAGCAGACCTGACAGGTTCCACAATGAGCAGTTCTTC.

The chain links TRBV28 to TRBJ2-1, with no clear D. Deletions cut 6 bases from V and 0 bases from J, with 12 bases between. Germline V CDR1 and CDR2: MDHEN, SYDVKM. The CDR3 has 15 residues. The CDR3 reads CASRGLRSSYNEQFF. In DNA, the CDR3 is TGTGCCAGCAGGGGCTTAAGGAGCTCCTACAATGAGCAGTTCTTC.

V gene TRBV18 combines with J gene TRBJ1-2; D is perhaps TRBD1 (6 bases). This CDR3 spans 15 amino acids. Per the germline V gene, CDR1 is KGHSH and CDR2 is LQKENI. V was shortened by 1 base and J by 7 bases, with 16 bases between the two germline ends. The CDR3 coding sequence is TGTGCCAGCTCACCACAGGGGGGAGAGAAAAGTGGCTACACCTTC. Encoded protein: CASSPQGGEKSGYTF.

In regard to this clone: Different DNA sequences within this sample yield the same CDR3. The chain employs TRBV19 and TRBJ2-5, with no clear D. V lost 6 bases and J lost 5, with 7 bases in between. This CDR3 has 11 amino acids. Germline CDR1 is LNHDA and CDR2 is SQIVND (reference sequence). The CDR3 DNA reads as TGTGCCAGTAGGAGTGGGGAGACCCAGTACTTC. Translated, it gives CASRSGETQYF.

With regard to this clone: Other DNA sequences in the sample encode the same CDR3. The CDR3 bases are TGTGCCAGCAGCGTAGGCGGAAATAGCAATCAGCCCCAGCATTTT. Translated: CASSVGGNSNQPQHF. V is TRBV9 and J is TRBJ1-5; D is uncertain. Germline V gene lookup returns CDR1 SGDLS and CDR2 YYNGEE. The V and J ends lost 0 bases and 0 bases respectively, with 7 bases between them. The CDR3 spans 15 residues. Full variable domain (missing parts from reference TRBV9 and TRBJ1-5): DSGVTQTPKHLITATGQRVTLRCSPRSGDLSVYWYQQSLDQGLQFLIQYYNGEERAKGNILERFSAQQFPDLHSELNLSSLELGDSALYFCASSVGGNSNQPQHFGDGTRLSIL.

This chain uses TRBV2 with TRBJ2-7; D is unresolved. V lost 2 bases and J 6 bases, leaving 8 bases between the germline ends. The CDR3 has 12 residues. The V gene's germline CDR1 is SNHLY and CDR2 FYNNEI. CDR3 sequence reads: CASSEQVGEQYF. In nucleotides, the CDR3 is TGTGCCAGCAGTGAACAGGTGGGCGAGCAGTACTTC.

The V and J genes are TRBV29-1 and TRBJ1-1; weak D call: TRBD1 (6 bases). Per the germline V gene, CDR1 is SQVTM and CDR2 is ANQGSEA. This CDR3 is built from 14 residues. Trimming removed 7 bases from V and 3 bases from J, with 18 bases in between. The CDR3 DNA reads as TGCAGCGCTACCACAGGGCCCGGAGACACTGAAGCTTTCTTT. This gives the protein CSATTGPGDTEAFF.